This passage covers 25 T cell receptor beta chains from one sample sequenced in a study of shared T cell receptors in the human thymus. Some clones are missing from TCRdb's copy, which holds only in-frame ones; the method was immunoSEQ multiplex PCR. The data contain over 450,000 clones, 70% to 80% of them singletons. The sample also formed part of further work on human thymus T cells.

The sample taken for sequencing was thymocytes. All receptors derive from a boy in the first two years of life with a congenital heart defect.

CDR3 nucleotides: TGCGCCAGCAGCCCGGGGGGGGAGCAGTATGGCTACACCTTC. Translation: CASSPGGEQYGYTF. The rearrangement joins TRBV5-1 to TRBJ1-2; a weak D match, TRBD1 (5 bases). With 4 bases removed from V and 5 bases from J, the gap between germline ends came to 15 bases. The CDR3 runs 14 residues. CDR1 and CDR2 from the germline V gene are SGHRS and YFSETQ.

The genes are TRBV2 and TRBJ2-1; 8 bases are shared with TRBD1. Germline V CDR1 and CDR2: SNHLY, FYNNEI. J lost 6 bases, V lost 10 bases, and 8 bases had no gene match. The CDR3 totals 13 residues. For the CDR3, the DNA is TGTGCCATCATCCGGGACAGGCCCAATGAGCAGTTCTTC. Translated, it gives CAIIRDRPNEQFF.

The chain uses TRBV9 and TRBJ2-5; D uncertain. V lost 3 bases, J lost 3 bases, and 12 bases lay in between. Germline assignment: CDR1 SGDLS and CDR2 YYNGEE. This CDR3 region has 14 residues. The CDR3 sequence: CASSGFSTEETQYF. The DNA of the CDR3 is TGTGCCAGCAGCGGATTCTCAACAGAAGAGACCCAGTACTTC.

This sequence joins TRBV7-8 and TRBJ2-3; TRBD2 matches at 9 bases. The length of the CDR3 is 15 residues. Germline V gene sequence: CDR1 SGHVS, CDR2 FQNEAQ. Trimming at V came to 1 base and at J to 3 bases, leaving 2 bases not matched to a gene. This chain's CDR3 is CASSLGGLATDTQYF. DNA for the CDR3: TGTGCCAGCAGCTTAGGGGGACTAGCAACAGATACGCAGTATTTT.

This chain connects TRBV4-1 to TRBJ1-5; D not resolved. Trimming stripped 0 bases from V and 2 bases from J, with 17 bases between. Germline-derived CDR1 and CDR2 are MGHRA and YSYEKL. This CDR3 comprises 18 residues. The CDR3 reads CASSQDPEGTVGNQPQHF. The CDR3, as DNA: TGCGCCAGCAGCCAAGATCCTGAAGGCACAGTGGGCAATCAGCCCCAGCATTTT.

This clone is a singleton in its sample. This sequence joins TRBV4-2 and TRBJ2-1, with a possible D match to TRBD1 (6 bases). CDR3 length equals 18 residues. V lost 0 bases to trimming and J lost 6 bases, with 21 bases between them. Per the germline V gene, CDR1 is LGHNA and CDR2 is YNFKEQ. The DNA of the CDR3 is TGTGCCAGCAGCCAAGATGGATTGGGGGCTTGGAGTGGCAATGAGCAGTTCTTC. It is translated as CASSQDGLGAWSGNEQFF.

The chain uses TRBV11-2 and TRBJ1-2; TRBD1 matches 9 bases. The CDR3 covers 13 residues. J was trimmed by 8 bases and V by 5 bases; bases with no gene match: 6. CDR1 is SGHAT and CDR2 is FQNNGV in the germline V gene. CDR3 residues: CASSTYRGLGYTF. In DNA form, the CDR3 reads TGTGCCAGCAGCACTTACAGGGGGCTAGGCTACACCTTC.

The V call is TRBV11-3, the J call TRBJ2-7; D call uncertain. With 11 bases removed from V and 9 bases from J, the gap between germline ends came to 17 bases. Germline loops: CDR1 SGHNT, CDR2 YENEEA. The CDR3 loop spans 11 amino acids. The CDR3 loop is CAFPLPGGQYF. Written as DNA, the CDR3 is TGTGCCTTCCCCCTCCCGGGTGGGCAGTACTTC.

V gene TRBV20-1 combines with J gene TRBJ2-3, with no clear D. CDR3 length: 11 residues. Per germline, CDR1 DFQATT and CDR2 SNEGSKA (reference sequence). Trimming took 3 bases from V and 6 from J, leaving 7 bases between them. This chain's CDR3 is CSARLSDTQYF. In DNA form, the CDR3 reads TGCAGTGCTAGGTTATCGGATACGCAGTATTTT.

The chain is built from TRBV4-3 and TRBJ2-5; 7 nucleotides match TRBD2. V trimming: 3 bases; J trimming: 7 bases; junction bases outside the gene matches: 17. Looked up from germline, CDR1 is LGHNA and CDR2 is YSLEER. The CDR3 length is 17 residues. The CDR3 DNA reads TGCGCCAGCAGCCAGGACCCACCAGCGGGGACGGGGAGGACCCAGTACTTC. Protein sequence: CASSQDPPAGTGRTQYF.

J is TRBJ2-1 and V is TRBV7-6; TRBD2 matches at 7 bases. V was pared by 2 bases and J by 0 bases, with 13 bases of the junction left unmatched. CDR1 is SGHVS and CDR2 is FNYEAQ in the germline V gene. The CDR3 contains 19 residues. The CDR3 DNA follows: TGTGCCAGCAGCTTATCGGCGACTAGCTTTCCGAGCTCCTACAATGAGCAGTTCTTC. Translating it yields CASSLSATSFPSSYNEQFF.

Notes on this clone: This sample also contains other DNA sequences that code for the same CDR3. The chain employs TRBV6-5 and TRBJ1-2; no clear D. CDR1 is MNHEY, CDR2 SVGAGI, per germline. Trimming left V 2 bases short and J 0 bases short, with 7 bases between. This CDR3 has 14 residues. CDR3: CASSYGGANYGYTF. CDR3 coding DNA: TGTGCCAGCAGTTACGGCGGAGCTAACTATGGCTACACCTTC.

This chain connects TRBV29-1 to TRBJ2-5; D perhaps matches TRBD2 (6 bases). The CDR3 contains 16 residues. Looked up from germline, CDR1 is SQVTM and CDR2 is ANQGSEA. The V end lost 3 bases, the J end lost 7 bases, and 24 bases lay between the germline ends. CDR3 DNA: TGCAGCGTTGAGATGGGAGGACCGTTCCTAGGATGGACCCAGTACTTC. Translated: CSVEMGGPFLGWTQYF.

The chain combines TRBV12-2 with TRBJ2-1; the tabulated D call, TRBD2, remains unverified against the DNA. TRBV12-2 is labeled a pseudogene. This CDR3 is built from 16 residues. The DNA for the CDR3 is TGTGCAAGTCGCTCAGAGGGACTAGCGGCCTACAATGAGCAGTTCTTC. Residues: CASRSEGLAAYNEQFF.

The gene calls are TRBV15 and TRBJ1-2, with 10 positions matching TRBD1. The germline gives CDR1 LNHNV, CDR2 YYDKDF (reference sequence). Losses at the gene ends were 9 bases for V and 2 bases for J; bases not matched to a gene: 9. CDR3 length: 15 residues. The CDR3 loop is CATGQDRGQNYGYTF. The CDR3 nucleotides read TGTGCCACTGGGCAAGACAGGGGGCAGAACTATGGCTACACCTTC.

This chain uses TRBV4-3 with TRBJ2-3; maybe TRBD2 (6 bases). The CDR3 spans 15 residues. Germline CDR1 is LGHNA and CDR2 is YSLEER. V gave up 4 bases and J gave up 0 bases, with 11 bases separating them. Here the CDR3 reads CASSPGLVSTDTQYF. The CDR3 DNA reads as TGCGCCAGCAGCCCGGGACTTGTTAGCACAGATACGCAGTATTTT.

The chain couples TRBV27 to TRBJ2-7, with D tentatively TRBD1 (6 bases). Germline V gene data show CDR1 as MNHEY and CDR2 as SMNVEV (reference sequence). Deletions cut 4 bases from V and 5 bases from J, with 9 bases between. The CDR3 length is 12 residues. CDR3: CASSYGQNEQYF. CDR3 bases: TGTGCCAGCAGTTACGGACAGAACGAGCAGTACTTC.

The chain couples TRBV6-5 to TRBJ2-7; TRBD1 agrees at 8 bases. The CDR3 runs to 13 residues. Losses at the gene ends were 6 bases for V and 6 bases for J; bases not matched to a gene: 7. CDR1 is MNHEY and CDR2 is SVGAGI in the germline V gene. CDR3 DNA sequence: TGTGCCAGCAGGGACAGGGCAAAGGGCGAGCAGTACTTC. As protein: CASRDRAKGEQYF.

This chain joins TRBV5-1 and TRBJ1-5; 9 positions match TRBD1. Germline CDR1 reads SGHRS; CDR2 reads YFSETQ. Trimming took 4 bases from V and 6 from J; bases not matched to a gene: 8. The CDR3 has 15 amino acids. CDR3 sequence reads: CASSAGQGTGQPQHF. In DNA, the CDR3 is TGCGCCAGCAGCGCCGGACAGGGGACCGGTCAGCCCCAGCATTTT.

The J gene is TRBJ2-7, the V gene TRBV28; 7 bases map to TRBD1. The CDR3 spans 15 residues. Germline V gene lookup returns CDR1 MDHEN and CDR2 SYDVKM. Unmatched junction bases numbered 8, after V lost 5 bases and J lost 1 base. The CDR3 DNA reads as TGTGCCAGCAGTCCCCCCGGGACAGCATCCTACGAGCAGTACTTC. As protein: CASSPPGTASYEQYF.

There are a few counts of this clone. The chain has TRBV28 and TRBJ1-5; TRBD1 agrees at 11 bases. The CDR3 loop spans 16 amino acids. Germline trimming cut 4 bases from V and 2 bases from J; bases unmatched to any gene: 4. The germline gives CDR1 MDHEN, CDR2 SYDVKM. CDR3 amino acids: CASSWTGGWGNQPQHF. DNA for the CDR3: TGTGCCAGCAGTTGGACAGGGGGCTGGGGCAATCAGCCCCAGCATTTT.

The V and J genes are TRBV6-1 and TRBJ1-1, with D tentatively TRBD1 (6 bases). Trimming removed 6 bases from V and 4 bases from J, with 12 bases in between. This CDR3 is built from 13 residues. CDR1 is MNHNS and CDR2 is SASEGT in the germline V gene. The CDR3 is CASSGNRVTEAFF. In DNA, the CDR3 is TGTGCCAGCAGCGGGAACAGGGTCACTGAAGCTTTCTTT.

The rearrangement joins TRBV6-1 to TRBJ2-5; TRBD2 might be the D (5 bases). Between the trimmed V and J ends, which lost 4 bases and 1 base, there was a span of 16 bases. Germline CDR1 is MNHNS and CDR2 is SASEGT. This CDR3 has 16 amino acids. Here the CDR3 DNA reads TGTGCCAGCAGTGCCCGGGATCTCCTTCCCCAAGAGACCCAGTACTTC. Protein: CASSARDLLPQETQYF.

This CDR3 is CSVDPGQGVGELFF. CDR3 DNA sequence: TGCAGCGTTGATCCAGGACAGGGCGTCGGGGAGCTGTTTTTT. The chain links TRBV29-1 to TRBJ2-2; 8 nucleotides match TRBD1. Germline V gives CDR1 SQVTM, CDR2 ANQGSEA. The CDR3 contains 14 residues. V lost 3 bases, J lost 7 bases, and 7 bases stayed unmatched.

The CDR3: CASSRDTSSETQYF. CDR3 nucleotide sequence: TGTGCCAGCAGCCGAGATACTAGCTCAGAGACCCAGTACTTC. The chain couples TRBV11-2 to TRBJ2-5, with D perhaps TRBD2 (6 bases). The CDR3 consists of 14 residues. Germline V gene sequence: CDR1 SGHAT, CDR2 FQNNGV. Deletions cut 5 bases from V and 4 bases from J, with 14 bases between.